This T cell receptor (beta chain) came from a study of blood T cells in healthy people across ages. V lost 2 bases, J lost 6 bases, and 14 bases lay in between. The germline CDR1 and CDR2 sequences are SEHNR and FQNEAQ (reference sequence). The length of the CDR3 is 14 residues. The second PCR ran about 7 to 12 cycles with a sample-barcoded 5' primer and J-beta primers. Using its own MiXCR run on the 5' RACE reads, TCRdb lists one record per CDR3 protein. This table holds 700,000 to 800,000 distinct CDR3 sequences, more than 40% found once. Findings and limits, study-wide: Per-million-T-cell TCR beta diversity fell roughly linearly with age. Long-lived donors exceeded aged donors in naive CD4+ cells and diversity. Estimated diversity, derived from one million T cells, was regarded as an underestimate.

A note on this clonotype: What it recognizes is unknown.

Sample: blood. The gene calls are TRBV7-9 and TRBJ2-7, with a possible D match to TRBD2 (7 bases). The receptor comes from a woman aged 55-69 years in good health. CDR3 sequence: CASSLSRGAGEQYF. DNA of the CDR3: TGTGCCAGCAGCTTATCCCGGGGGGCTGGCGAGCAGTACTTC.